The rows below give T cell receptor beta chains drawn from one sample of a study of blood T cell repertoires in COVID-19. The data were produced by immunoSEQ multiplex PCR, yet TCRdb's version contains in-frame clones alone and is incomplete. The sample lists some 32,000 clones; around 86% were seen once. Sequenced: peripheral blood. These receptors were collected from a man in his sixties with active COVID-19. The CDR3 runs from the conserved cysteine through the conserved F or W. D genes are given only for firm matches. Not all rows give a size; the values are once, few, many and, for expanded clones, a class.

once,TRBD1,TRBJ1-3,TRBV4-2,CASSRDRGGGNTIYF,TGTGCCAGCAGCCGAGACAGGGGTGGTGGAAACACCATATATTTT
NA,TRBD2,TRBJ2-5,TRBV4-1,CASSRSGSGSRQETQYF,TGCGCCAGCAGCCGGTCGGGTAGCGGGAGTAGGCAAGAGACCCAGTACTTC
NA,TRBD2,TRBJ2-1,TRBV7-3,CASSLGAGGTVQQFF,TGTGCCAGCAGCTTAGGGGCGGGAGGCACGGTCCAGCAGTTCTTC
NA,NA,TRBJ1-2,TRBV20-1,CRSNRVGGYTF,TGCAGATCAAACAGGGTGGGTGGCTACACCTTC
NA,NA,TRBJ1-1,TRBV4-3,CASSQRVAGTTNTEAFF,TGCGCCAGCAGCCAACGAGTAGCCGGGACAACGAACACTGAAGCTTTCTTT
NA,NA,TRBJ2-5,TRBV6-5,CATLAGSETQYF,TGTGCCACCCTAGCTGGGTCAGAGACCCAGTACTTC
NA,TRBD1,TRBJ1-2,TRBV5-1,CASMAGGGIYGYTF,TGCGCCAGCATGGCAGGGGGCGGAATCTATGGCTACACCTTC
NA,NA,TRBJ1-4,TRBV6-6,CASSYSGGEKLFF,TGTGCCAGCAGTTACTCGGGGGGGGAAAAACTGTTTTTT
NA,TRBD2,TRBJ2-7,TRBV27,CASSLSPRLAKYEQYF,TGTGCCAGCAGTTTAAGCCCAAGACTAGCTAAGTACGAGCAGTACTTC
NA,TRBD2,TRBJ2-2,TRBV4-3,CASSPTGGTGELFF,TGCGCCAGCAGTCCGACGGGGGGGACCGGGGAGCTGTTTTTT
NA,TRBD1,TRBJ2-7,TRBV18,CASSGQQGTYEQYF,TGTGCCAGCTCAGGCCAACAGGGGACCTACGAGCAGTACTTC
NA,TRBD2,TRBJ2-3,TRBV19,CASSGSLAGGHPSTDTQYF,TGTGCCAGTAGTGGTTCACTAGCGGGAGGCCACCCTAGCACAGATACGCAGTATTTT
NA,NA,TRBJ1-5,TRBV9,CASSATDLSNQPQHF,TGTGCCAGCAGCGCTACAGACCTTAGCAATCAGCCCCAGCATTTT
NA,TRBD2,TRBJ2-1,TRBV4-2,CASSQSIAGTYNEQFF,TGTGCCAGCAGCCAGAGCATAGCGGGCACCTACAATGAGCAGTTCTTC
NA,NA,TRBJ2-2,TRBV4-2,CASSRVGTGFSGELFF,TGTGCCAGCAGCCGGGTGGGGACTGGCTTTAGCGGGGAGCTGTTTTTT
NA,TRBD2,TRBJ2-1,TRBV3-1/TRBV3-2,CASSQGVLASGIGNEQFF,TGTGCCAGCAGCCAAGGGGTCCTCGCTAGCGGGATCGGCAATGAGCAGTTCTTC
NA,NA,TRBJ2-2,TRBV7-3,CASSSPVTGGELFF,TGTGCCAGCAGCTCCCCGGTGACGGGGGGGGAGCTGTTTTTT
NA,TRBD2,TRBJ2-5,TRBV27,CASNRLAGDETQYF,TGTGCCAGCAATCGACTAGCGGGAGATGAGACCCAGTACTTC
once,NA,TRBJ2-7,TRBV7-8,CASSLAGITSYEQYF,TGTGCCAGCAGCTTAGCCGGGATCACCTCCTACGAGCAGTACTTC
NA,NA,TRBJ2-1,TRBV19,CASSSPGLGASEQFF,TGTGCCAGCTCAAGTCCGGGACTCGGTGCTAGTGAGCAGTTCTTC
NA,TRBD1,TRBJ1-2,TRBV5-4,CASSFNRGEVYTF,TGTGCCAGCAGCTTTAACAGGGGCGAGGTCTACACCTTC
NA,NA,TRBJ2-3,TRBV18,CASSLDNTDTQYF,TGTGCCAGCTCACTGGACAACACAGATACGCAGTATTTT
NA,TRBD2,TRBJ2-3,TRBV5-6,CASSRLAGVTDTQYF,TGTGCCAGCAGTCGACTAGCGGGAGTAACAGATACGCAGTATTTT
NA,TRBD1,TRBJ2-7,TRBV3-1/TRBV3-2,CASSPIGQGVGEQYF,TGTGCCAGCAGCCCAATAGGACAGGGGGTCGGCGAGCAGTACTTC
NA,NA,TRBJ1-3,TRBV4-1,CASSQEAGGLSGNTIYF,TGCGCCAGCAGCCAAGAGGCGGGGGGTCTCTCTGGAAACACCATATATTTT
NA,TRBD2,TRBJ2-1,TRBV6-6,CASSSLAGNYNEQFF,TGTGCCAGCAGTTCACTAGCGGGGAACTACAATGAGCAGTTCTTC
NA,NA,TRBJ2-7,TRBV7-2,CASSLYYEQYF,TGTGCCAGCAGCTTATACTACGAGCAGTACTTC
NA,NA,TRBJ2-5,TRBV6-2/TRBV6-3,CASSNEAYGETQYF,TGTGCCAGCAGTAACGAAGCGTATGGAGAGACCCAGTACTTC
NA,NA,TRBJ2-7,TRBV19,CASSIGGPGDEQYF,TGTGCCAGTAGTATCGGTGGTCCGGGGGACGAGCAGTACTTC
NA,NA,TRBJ1-5,TRBV7-2,CASSLTGLGANQPQHF,TGTGCCAGCAGCTTAACGGGATTGGGTGCAAATCAGCCCCAGCATTTT
NA,TRBD2,TRBJ2-1,TRBV2,CASSEWGSEREWVYNEQFF,TGTGCCAGCAGTGAATGGGGATCCGAGCGGGAGTGGGTGTACAATGAGCAGTTCTTC
NA,NA,TRBJ1-5,TRBV19,CASLGRMGNQPQHF,TGTGCCAGTCTTGGGCGTATGGGCAATCAGCCCCAGCATTTT
NA,TRBD2,TRBJ2-7,TRBV23-1,CASSQVAGGPGFREQYF,TGCGCCAGCAGTCAAGTAGCGGGAGGGCCGGGGTTTCGTGAGCAGTACTTC
NA,NA,TRBJ1-6,TRBV12-5,CASAPRQIGSPLHF,TGTGCTAGTGCCCCTAGGCAAATAGGTTCACCCCTCCACTTT
NA,NA,TRBJ2-7,TRBV7-2,CASSLVQYEQYF,TGTGCCAGCAGCTTAGTACAGTACGAGCAGTACTTC
NA,TRBD2,TRBJ2-3,TRBV6-6,CASRRGAGEDTQYF,TGTGCCAGCAGGCGGGGGGCCGGGGAAGATACGCAGTATTTT
once,NA,TRBJ1-4,TRBV15,CATSRDNTNEKLFF,TGTGCCACCAGCAGAGATAACACGAATGAAAAACTGTTTTTT
NA,NA,TRBJ2-1,TRBV4-2,CASSQDLTGYNEQFF,TGTGCCAGCAGCCAAGATCTCACAGGCTACAATGAGCAGTTCTTC
NA,NA,TRBJ1-4,TRBV7-9,CAAERGLGDNEKLFF,TGTGCCGCCGAGCGGGGGCTAGGTGATAATGAAAAACTGTTTTTT
NA,TRBD1,TRBJ2-1,TRBV11-1,CASSLTGTGPYNEQFF,TGTGCCAGCAGCCTTACCGGGACAGGGCCCTACAATGAGCAGTTCTTC
NA,NA,TRBJ2-1,TRBV6-6,CACQSGRYNEQFF,TGTGCCTGTCAGAGCGGGCGCTACAATGAGCAGTTCTTC
NA,NA,TRBJ2-5,TRBV27,CASSLAASGETQYF,TGTGCCAGCAGTTTGGCGGCGTCCGGGGAGACCCAGTACTTC
medium-sized,TRBD1,TRBJ1-5,TRBV19,CASSIGSRQGPGGGPQHF,TGTGCCAGTAGTATCGGCTCTAGACAGGGTCCCGGCGGTGGGCCCCAGCATTTT
once,NA,TRBJ2-2,TRBV14,CASSQLRNTGELFF,TGTGCCAGCAGCCAGCTTAGGAACACCGGGGAGCTGTTTTTT
NA,NA,TRBJ2-2,TRBV10-3,CAISESGQGHEELFF,TGTGCCATCAGTGAGTCGGGGCAGGGCCATGAGGAGCTGTTTTTT